This entry lists 25 T cell receptor beta chains sequenced from one sample in a study of CD8 T cells in Susac syndrome. Reverse transcription used about 0.45 to 1 ug RNA and random hexamers. TCRdb reprocessed the immunoSEQ multiplex PCR reads with MiXCR, giving one entry per CDR3 protein. The sample lists 150,000 to 200,000 distinct CDR3 sequences, roughly 94% occurring once. Sequencing was performed on CD4+ T cells from PBMCs. All receptors derive from a human donor with Susac syndrome.

The chain uses TRBV27 and TRBJ2-5; D is uncertain. This CDR3 region has 14 residues. V was cut by 4 bases and J by 5 bases, with 14 bases left in between. The germline gives CDR1 MNHEY, CDR2 SMNVEV (reference sequence). CDR3 DNA: TGTGCCAGCAGTTCTAGGAACGTCGCTGAGACCCAGTACTTC. Its protein product is CASSSRNVAETQYF.

The chain links TRBV5-1 to TRBJ2-5; TRBD2 agrees at 11 bases. The CDR3 is 15 residues long. CDR1 is SGHRS, CDR2 YFSETQ, per germline. The ends lost 5 bases at V and 5 bases at J; junction bases unmatched: 8. The CDR3 DNA reads TGCGCCAGCAGTCGTAGCGGGGGGGCCCGGGAGACCCAGTACTTC. This gives the protein CASSRSGGARETQYF.

The V gene is TRBV7-9, the J gene TRBJ1-1; D is perhaps TRBD1 (6 bases). V gave up 4 bases and J gave up 5 bases, with 14 bases separating them. The CDR3 contains 14 residues. Per the germline V gene, CDR1 is SEHNR and CDR2 is FQNEAQ (reference sequence). The CDR3, as DNA: TGTGCCAGCAGCTCTACAGGGAGGTGGACTGAAGCTTTCTTT. This codes for CASSSTGRWTEAFF.

The rearrangement uses TRBV12-5 and TRBJ2-2; D unresolved. The length of the CDR3 is 13 residues. Germline-derived CDR1 and CDR2 are LGHNT and FRNRAP. Trimming left V 0 bases short and J 6 bases short, with 5 bases between. This CDR3 is CASGLVVPGELFF. CDR3 coding DNA: TGTGCTAGTGGTTTGGTAGTCCCCGGGGAGCTGTTTTTT.

The chain is built from TRBV5-1 and TRBJ1-5, with no clear D. Per the germline V gene, CDR1 is SGHRS and CDR2 is YFSETQ. This CDR3 region has 13 residues. The V and J ends lost 0 bases and 4 bases respectively, with 5 bases between them. CDR3: CASSLEANQPQHF. In DNA form, the CDR3 reads TGCGCCAGCAGCTTGGAAGCAAATCAGCCCCAGCATTTT.

The chain joins TRBV3-1 to TRBJ2-7; no clear D gene. The CDR3 has 12 residues. V was pared by 4 bases and J by 9 bases, with 13 bases between. From germline, CDR1 is LGHDT and CDR2 YNNKEL (reference sequence). CDR3 DNA sequence: TGTGCCAGCAGCCTCCTCAAAGGGTGGCAGTACTTC. It is translated as CASSLLKGWQYF.

This clonotype has only one observation. The chain combines TRBV14 with TRBJ1-1; TRBD1 aligns across 10 bases. The germline V gene encodes CDR1 SGHDN and CDR2 FVKESK. The CDR3 covers 17 residues. The V and J ends lost 4 bases and 4 bases, in that order; junction bases with no gene match: 12. The CDR3 DNA is TGTGCCAGCAGCCGATACCCGTTGGGGACAGGGGTCACTGAAGCTTTCTTT. Its protein product is CASSRYPLGTGVTEAFF.

The chain combines TRBV7-8 with TRBJ2-3, with D possibly TRBD2 on 7 matching bases. CDR3 length: 14 residues. With 1 base removed from V and 5 bases from J, the gap between germline ends came to 10 bases. CDR1 and CDR2 from the germline V gene are SGHVS and FQNEAQ. CDR3 amino acids: CASSLEGGGDTQYF. DNA for the CDR3: TGTGCCAGCAGCTTAGAGGGGGGGGGAGATACGCAGTATTTT.

The chain is built from TRBV6-2 or TRBV6-3 and TRBJ1-2; 7 bases fit TRBD1. The CDR3 extends over 14 amino acids. Germline loops: CDR1 MNHEY, CDR2 SVGEGT. V lost 6 bases to trimming and J lost 2 bases; unmatched junction nucleotides: 6. The CDR3 loop is CASSPWGQNYGYTF. CDR3 nucleotide sequence: TGTGCCAGCAGCCCTTGGGGACAGAACTATGGCTACACCTTC.

The CDR3 sequence: CASSLGPSRSYNEQFF. The CDR3 DNA is TGCGCCAGCAGCTTGGGCCCTTCCAGATCCTACAATGAGCAGTTCTTC. The chain employs TRBV5-1 and TRBJ2-1, with D unclear. Germline lookup yields CDR1 SGHRS and CDR2 YFSETQ. Trimming removed 0 bases at V and 1 base at J, with 11 bases between. This CDR3 region has 16 residues.

V usage is TRBV5-4 and J usage is TRBJ1-1, with 12 nucleotides matching TRBD1. Germline lookup yields CDR1 SGHNT and CDR2 YYREEE (reference sequence). Trimming took 7 bases from V and 0 from J; bases not matched to a gene: 7. The CDR3 covers 16 residues. DNA for the CDR3: TGTGCCAGCCGGGGGGACAGGGGGCGCTTGAACACTGAAGCTTTCTTT. This sequence encodes CASRGDRGRLNTEAFF.

The chain carries TRBV15 and TRBJ2-7; D may correspond to TRBD1 or TRBD2 (5 bases each). With 1 base removed from V and 7 bases from J, the gap between germline ends came to 17 bases. The CDR3 runs to 15 residues. Looked up from germline, CDR1 is LNHNV and CDR2 is YYDKDF (reference sequence). The CDR3 nucleotides read TGTGCCACCAGCAGAGCCGGGACGGGAAAGGGGGAGCAGTACTTC. Its translation: CATSRAGTGKGEQYF.

The chain links TRBV9 to TRBJ2-3; D is perhaps TRBD2 (7 bases). The CDR3 loop spans 15 amino acids. In germline, CDR1 is SGDLS, CDR2 YYNGEE. Trimming took 2 bases from V and 6 from J, leaving 16 bases between them. The CDR3 spells CASSVARGARDTQYF. The CDR3 DNA follows: TGTGCCAGCAGCGTTGCCCGGGGGGCACGGGATACGCAGTATTTT.

The genes are TRBV3-1 and TRBJ2-3; D is perhaps TRBD1 (5 bases). Germline values: CDR1 LGHDT, CDR2 YNNKEL (reference sequence). V was shortened by 1 base and J by 4 bases, with 12 bases between the two germline ends. This CDR3 contains 15 residues. In DNA, the CDR3 is TGTGCCAGCAGCCAAGCTGGTGGGGCCGCAGATACGCAGTATTTT. It codes for CASSQAGGAADTQYF.

The gene calls are TRBV5-1 and TRBJ2-5; D might be TRBD1 or TRBD2, each matching 6 bases. The CDR3 runs 14 residues. Germline CDR1 reads SGHRS; CDR2 reads YFSETQ. The ends were cut back, 2 bases at V and 1 base at J, with 9 bases in the middle. The CDR3 DNA follows: TGCGCCAGCAGCTTACAGGGACTCCAAGAGACCCAGTACTTC. Its translation is CASSLQGLQETQYF.

The V gene is TRBV7-9, the J gene TRBJ2-2, with TRBD1 matching over 8 bases. CDR3 length: 15 residues. Looked up from germline, CDR1 is SEHNR and CDR2 is FQNEAQ (reference sequence). The V gene end was trimmed by 3 bases and the J gene end by 6 bases; junction bases not matched to a gene: 6. The chain's CDR3 is CASSFLEQGAGELFF. The CDR3 DNA is TGTGCCAGCAGCTTCCTGGAACAGGGGGCCGGGGAGCTGTTTTTT.

The J gene is TRBJ1-2, the V gene TRBV12-3 or TRBV12-4, with 9 bases fitting TRBD1. The CDR3 has 15 residues. V shed 6 bases, J shed 2 bases, and the junction held 7 bases outside the gene matches. As DNA, the CDR3 is TGTGCCAGCAGACCAACAGGGGGCCCAAACTATGGCTACACCTTC. This codes for CASRPTGGPNYGYTF.

The chain uses TRBV15 and TRBJ2-1; D uncertain. The germline gives CDR1 LNHNV, CDR2 YYDKDF (reference sequence). This CDR3 contains 14 residues. V was cut by 0 bases and J by 8 bases, with 11 bases left in between. Here the CDR3 DNA reads TGTGCCACCAGCAGAGATTTGGCGTCCGATGAGCAGTTCTTC. This encodes CATSRDLASDEQFF. Full variable domain (missing parts from reference TRBV15 and TRBJ2-1): DAMVIQNPRYQVTQFGKPVTLSCSQTLNHNVMYWYQQKSSQAPKLLFHYYDKDFNNEADTPDNFQSRRPNTSFCFLDIRSPGLGDTAMYLCATSRDLASDEQFFGPGTRLTVL.

The chain is built from TRBV5-6 and TRBJ2-4; TRBD1 is a possible D gene (6 bases). Between the trimmed V and J ends, which lost 2 bases and 3 bases, there was a span of 18 bases. CDR3 size: 17 residues. Germline CDR1 and CDR2: SGHDT and YYEEEE. CDR3 sequence (DNA): TGTGCCAGCAGCTTAGCAGGGGCCGATTTGGTCAAAAACATTCAGTACTTC. Translated: CASSLAGADLVKNIQYF. The complete variable domain, with remaining parts taken from reference TRBV5-6 and TRBJ2-4, reads DAGVTQSPTHLIKTRGQQVTLRCSPKSGHDTVSWYQQALGQGPQFIFQYYEEEERQRGNFPDRFSGHQFPNYSSELNVNALLLGDSALYLCASSLAGADLVKNIQYFGAGTRLSVL.

The V gene is TRBV5-1, the J gene TRBJ2-5; 7 nucleotides match TRBD1. The CDR3 contains 13 residues. CDR1 and CDR2 from the germline V gene are SGHRS and YFSETQ. V shed 4 bases and J 5 bases; nucleotides not matched to a gene: 5. The CDR3 DNA reads as TGCGCCAGCAGCAATGTACAGGGGGAGACCCAGTACTTC. Protein sequence: CASSNVQGETQYF.

The chain links TRBV25-1 to TRBJ2-7, with 8 bases that match TRBD1. Germline CDR1 is MGHDK and CDR2 is SYGVNS. V shed 1 base, J shed 5 bases, and the junction held 7 bases outside the gene matches. The CDR3 is 15 amino acids. CDR3 sequence: CASSESGRGPNEQYF. CDR3 bases: TGTGCCAGCAGTGAATCGGGCAGGGGGCCCAACGAGCAGTACTTC.

Only one count was recorded for this clonotype. The J gene is TRBJ2-7, the V gene TRBV10-1; no reliable D call. Germline loops: CDR1 WNHNN, CDR2 SYGVQD (reference sequence). V was clipped by 2 bases and J by 4 bases, with 9 bases between them. The CDR3 runs to 13 residues. In nucleotides, the CDR3 is TGCGCCAGCAGTGAGGGCAGATTTTACGAGCAGTACTTC. Protein sequence: CASSEGRFYEQYF.

The V call is TRBV9, the J call TRBJ2-5, with D tentatively TRBD1 (5 bases). V was pared by 0 bases and J by 0 bases, with 9 bases between. CDR1 and CDR2 from the germline V gene are SGDLS and YYNGEE. The CDR3 contains 15 residues. CDR3: CASSVEGSYQETQYF. The CDR3 DNA sequence: TGTGCCAGCAGCGTAGAGGGGTCGTACCAAGAGACCCAGTACTTC.

J is TRBJ2-3 and V is TRBV9; D is undetermined. V was trimmed by 0 bases and J by 1 base, leaving 9 bases between them. Germline assignment: CDR1 SGDLS and CDR2 YYNGEE. This CDR3 comprises 15 residues. This CDR3 reads CASSVGVWGTDTQYF. The CDR3 DNA is TGTGCCAGCAGCGTAGGGGTTTGGGGCACAGATACGCAGTATTTT.

This chain uses TRBV11-2 with TRBJ2-1; the D gene is possibly TRBD1 (5 bases). Germline V gene lookup returns CDR1 SGHAT and CDR2 FQNNGV. The CDR3 has 13 amino acids. Trimming removed 5 bases from V and 4 bases from J, with 9 bases in between. This CDR3 is CASSTGRYNEQFF. CDR3 DNA sequence: TGTGCCAGCAGCACAGGACGGTACAATGAGCAGTTCTTC.